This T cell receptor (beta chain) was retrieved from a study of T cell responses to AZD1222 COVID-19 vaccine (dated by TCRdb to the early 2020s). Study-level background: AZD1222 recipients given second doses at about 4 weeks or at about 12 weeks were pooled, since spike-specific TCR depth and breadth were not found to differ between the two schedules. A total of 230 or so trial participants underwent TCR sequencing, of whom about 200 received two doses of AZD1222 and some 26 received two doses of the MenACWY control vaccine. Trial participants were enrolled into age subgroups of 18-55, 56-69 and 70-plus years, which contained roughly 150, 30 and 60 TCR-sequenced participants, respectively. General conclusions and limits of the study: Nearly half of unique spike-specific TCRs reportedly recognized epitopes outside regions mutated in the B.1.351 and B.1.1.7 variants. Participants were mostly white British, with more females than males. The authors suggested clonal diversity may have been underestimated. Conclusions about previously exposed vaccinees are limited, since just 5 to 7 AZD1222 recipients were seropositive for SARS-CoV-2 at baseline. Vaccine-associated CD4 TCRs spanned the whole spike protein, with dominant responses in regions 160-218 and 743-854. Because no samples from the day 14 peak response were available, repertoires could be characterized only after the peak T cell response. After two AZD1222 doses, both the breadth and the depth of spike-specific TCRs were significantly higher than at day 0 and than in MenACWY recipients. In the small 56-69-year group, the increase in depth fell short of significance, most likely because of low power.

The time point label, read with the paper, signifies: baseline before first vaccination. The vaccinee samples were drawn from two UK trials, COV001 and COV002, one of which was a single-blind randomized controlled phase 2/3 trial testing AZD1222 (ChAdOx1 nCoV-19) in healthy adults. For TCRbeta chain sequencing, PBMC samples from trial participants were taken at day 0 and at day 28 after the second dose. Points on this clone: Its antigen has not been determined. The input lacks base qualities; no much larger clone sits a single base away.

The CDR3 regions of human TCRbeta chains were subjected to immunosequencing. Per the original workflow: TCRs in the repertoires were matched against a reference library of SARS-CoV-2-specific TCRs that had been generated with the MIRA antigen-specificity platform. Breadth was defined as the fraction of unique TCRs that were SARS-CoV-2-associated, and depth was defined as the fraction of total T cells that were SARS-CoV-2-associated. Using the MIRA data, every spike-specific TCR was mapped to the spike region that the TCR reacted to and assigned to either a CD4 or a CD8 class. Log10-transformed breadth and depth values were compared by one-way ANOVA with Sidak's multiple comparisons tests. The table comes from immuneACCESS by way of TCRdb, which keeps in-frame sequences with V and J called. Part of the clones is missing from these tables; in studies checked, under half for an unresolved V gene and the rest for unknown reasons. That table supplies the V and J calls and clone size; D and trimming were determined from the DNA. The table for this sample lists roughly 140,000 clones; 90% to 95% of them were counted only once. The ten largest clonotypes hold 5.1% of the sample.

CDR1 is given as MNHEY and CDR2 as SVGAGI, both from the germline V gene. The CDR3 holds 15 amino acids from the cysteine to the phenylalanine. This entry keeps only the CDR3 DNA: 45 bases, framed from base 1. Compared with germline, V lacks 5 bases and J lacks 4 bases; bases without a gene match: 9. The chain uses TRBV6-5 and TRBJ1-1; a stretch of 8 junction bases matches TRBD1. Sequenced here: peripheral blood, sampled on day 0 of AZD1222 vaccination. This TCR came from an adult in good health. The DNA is TGTGCCAGCAGTCTATCGACAGGGGTTCGCACTGAAGCTTTCTTT. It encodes CASSLSTGVRTEAFF.